Following are 6 T cell receptor beta chains from one sample sequenced in a study of shared clonotypes between healthy human individuals. Using immunoSEQ multiplex PCR, the repertoire was profiled, and TCRdb retains in-frame clones only, with some absent. The data show just over 2,000,000 clones, over 85% seen once. Material for sequencing was naive CD4+ T cells sorted from blood. The subset is: CD45RA+ positively selected. Receptors originate from a man aged 18 to 29 in good health.

The chain links TRBV5-1 to TRBJ2-7; 8 nucleotides agree with TRBD2. The length of the CDR3 is 15 residues. V gave up 7 bases and J gave up 2 bases; unmatched junction bases: 11. Per germline, CDR1 SGHRS and CDR2 YFSETQ. CDR3 bases: TGCGCCAGCTCCCCGGGGGGTAGCGGGGCCTACGAGCAGTACTTC. Translating it yields CASSPGGSGAYEQYF.

To note about this clone: The sample has other DNA sequences that encode this CDR3 too. This CDR3 reads CAWSPLGRQETQYF. DNA of the CDR3: TGTGCCTGGAGTCCCCTAGGCAGGCAAGAGACCCAGTACTTC. The chain has TRBV30 and TRBJ2-5, with D unclear. Germline CDR1 GTSNPN, CDR2 SVGIG (reference sequence). The CDR3 spans 14 residues. Trimming took off 2 bases at V and 2 bases at J, with 12 bases between the two ends.

This clone has only one observation. A much more abundant neighbour one base away suggests this may be a read error. The sample contains more than one DNA sequence encoding this CDR3. The chain links TRBV27 to TRBJ1-6, with D maybe TRBD1 (5 bases). The CDR3 consists of 15 residues. Germline CDR1 MNHEY, CDR2 SMNVEV (reference sequence). Between the trimmed V and J ends, which lost 6 bases and 0 bases, there was a span of 9 bases. CDR3: CASRRQSSYNSPLHF. The CDR3 nucleotides read TGTGCCAGCAGGCGACAGAGCTCCTATAATTCACCCCTCCACTTT.

The gene calls are TRBV7-2 and TRBJ2-3, with D possibly TRBD1 on 5 matching bases. Germline V lookup: CDR1 SGHTA, CDR2 FQGNSA. Trimming took off 2 bases at V and 14 bases at J, with 14 bases between the two ends. The CDR3 length is 12 residues. Here the CDR3 DNA reads TGTGCCAGCAGCTTATCCCAAGGGGAAAGGTATTTT. It encodes CASSLSQGERYF.

A note on this clone: Other DNA variants within this sample encode the same CDR3. V and J are TRBV5-1 and TRBJ2-5; D perhaps matches TRBD1 (7 bases). Germline-derived CDR1 and CDR2 are SGHRS and YFSETQ. With 4 bases removed from V and 4 bases from J, the gap between germline ends came to 14 bases. This CDR3 contains 14 residues. The CDR3 DNA follows: TGCGCCAGCAGCGGCGGGACAGTCGGAGAGACCCAGTACTTC. Its protein product is CASSGGTVGETQYF.

The V and J genes are TRBV28 and TRBJ1-1, with a weak D call TRBD1 (6 bases). V was pared by 5 bases and J by 7 bases, with 20 bases between. This CDR3 is built from 15 residues. Germline V gene data show CDR1 as MDHEN and CDR2 as SYDVKM. The chain's CDR3 is CASSPARGAKDEAFF. CDR3 DNA: TGTGCCAGCAGTCCAGCACGGGGGGCGAAGGATGAAGCTTTCTTT.